Included here is one T cell receptor beta chain sequence, with context. The antigen is undetermined. V lost 2 bases, J lost 3 bases, and 3 bases stayed unmatched. Germline CDR1 is SGHRS and CDR2 is YFSETQ. The length of the CDR3 is 16 residues. The data were obtained in a study of cytomegalovirus exposure and HLA in healthy donors. Study-level points and caveats: Researchers catalogued 164 TCR beta chains as cytomegalovirus-associated.

It was with 60 Vbeta and 13 Jbeta primers that the PCR ran. TCRdb keeps only in-frame clones here, not all; method: immunoSEQ multiplex PCR. The sample shows 150,000 to 200,000 clones, approximately 82% of them seen only once. The chain links TRBV5-1 to TRBJ2-2, with 11 bases aligning to TRBD2. This receptor was taken from a male donor in good health and CMV-seropositive. The sequenced material came from PBMCs. The CDR3 DNA follows: TGCGCCAGCAGCTTACTAGCGGGAGTACACACCGGGGAGCTGTTTTTT. Its translation is CASSLLAGVHTGELFF. The complete variable domain, with remaining parts taken from reference TRBV5-1 and TRBJ2-2, reads KAGVTQTPRYLIKTRGQQVTLSCSPISGHRSVSWYQQTPGQGLQFLFEYFSETQRNKGNFPGRFSGRQFSNSRSEMNVSTLELGDSALYLCASSLLAGVHTGELFFGEGSRLTVL.